Sequencing of this TCR beta chain was carried out in a study of post-analysis software for immune sequencing data. Study information: Included among the disease courses, which were recorded for the cohort, were relapsing-remitting, secondary progressive and progressive-relapsing multiple sclerosis. Study-wide findings and caveats: Several TRBV segments were more frequent in patients than controls; TRBV5-6, TRBV5-1 and TRBV20-1 belonged to this group. Strong co-clustering by F measure was seen for same-batch samples.

Included in the TCR beta cDNA libraries were unique molecular identifiers. One entry per CDR3 protein results from TCRdb running MiXCR on the PCR reads. The data contain about 620,000 distinct CDR3 sequences, about 40% of them singletons. This clonotype was seen only a few times. As yet, its antigen is unknown. Trimming stripped 8 bases from V and 0 bases from J, with 17 bases between. The CDR3 loop spans 15 amino acids. Germline assignment: CDR1 ENHRY and CDR2 SYGVKD. The rearrangement uses TRBV10-3 and TRBJ2-7; possible D gene TRBD2, 6 bases. This TCR was recovered from a girl aged 10-17 years with multiple sclerosis. Sequenced input: blood. The CDR3 DNA follows: TGTGCCATCGCGATTGCGGGGAGGTTCTCCTACGAGCAGTACTTC. Translated: CAIAIAGRFSYEQYF.